A single sample gave rise to the 31 T cell receptor beta chains below, sequenced in a study of immune cell composition in non-small cell lung cancer. TCRdb's copy holds only in-frame clones and misses some; the assay was immunoSEQ multiplex PCR. Of 3,000 to 3,500 clones in the sample, roughly 69% are singletons; the top ten hold more than 15%. Normal lung was taken at the farthest possible site, at least 3 cm from tumour. Sequencing was done on a sample of non-adjacent lung tissue. Every receptor here comes from a human donor with non-small cell lung cancer.

The chain is built from TRBV6-1 and TRBJ2-3; 10 bases agree with TRBD2. The V and J ends lost 2 bases and 3 bases, in that order; junction bases with no gene match: 8. This CDR3 spans 17 amino acids. Per the germline V gene, CDR1 is MNHNS and CDR2 is SASEGT. CDR3 DNA: TGTGCCAGCAGTGAATCCAGCGGGGGGGCCGGGACAGATACGCAGTATTTT. Amino acid sequence: CASSESSGGAGTDTQYF.

The chain is built from TRBV14 and TRBJ1-4; weak D call: TRBD1 (6 bases). CDR1 and CDR2 from the germline V gene are SGHDN and FVKESK. Deletions cut 6 bases from V and 9 bases from J, with 20 bases between. This CDR3 is built from 15 residues. CDR3 sequence: CASSQDGGAGQKLFF. CDR3 coding DNA: TGTGCCAGCAGTCAGGATGGGGGCGCCGGTCAAAAACTGTTTTTT.

The chain carries TRBV27 and TRBJ1-1; the D is unclear. Germline-derived CDR1 and CDR2 are MNHEY and SMNVEV (reference sequence). The CDR3 runs 15 residues. Trimming cost V 4 bases and J 3 bases, with 15 bases left between them. CDR3 residues: CASSSQVDGDTEAFF. The DNA of the CDR3 is TGTGCCAGCAGTTCGCAGGTTGACGGGGACACTGAAGCTTTCTTT.

This chain links TRBV6-6 with TRBJ2-7; D possibly corresponds to TRBD2 (6 bases). The length of the CDR3 is 14 residues. Germline values: CDR1 MNHNY, CDR2 SVGAGI (reference sequence). V was cut by 2 bases and J by 6 bases, with 14 bases left in between. The CDR3 here is CASSYAGTRVEQYF. The CDR3 DNA reads TGTGCCAGCAGTTACGCCGGGACTCGTGTCGAGCAGTACTTC.

This clone has just a few counts. V is TRBV6-4 and J is TRBJ1-6, with D perhaps TRBD1 (6 bases). This CDR3 contains 14 residues. Germline CDR1 reads MRHNA; CDR2 reads SNTAGT. The V end lost 6 bases, the J end lost 10 bases, and 16 bases lay between the germline ends. CDR3 sequence (DNA): TGTGCCAGCAGCCCTACAGGGATCGGGTCACCCCTCCACTTT. Amino acids: CASSPTGIGSPLHF.

The chain carries TRBV9 and TRBJ2-5, with D tentatively TRBD1 (5 bases). This CDR3 contains 15 residues. Germline CDR1 is SGDLS and CDR2 is YYNGEE. Trimming cost V 0 bases and J 4 bases, with 13 bases left between them. The DNA of the CDR3 is TGTGCCAGCAGCGTAGACCTCAGGACACGAGAGACCCAGTACTTC. This translates into CASSVDLRTRETQYF.

Judged by abundance, this clone is large (0.1 to 1%). The chain employs TRBV19 and TRBJ2-7; the match to TRBD2 covers 7 bases. V was clipped by 0 bases and J by 0 bases; unmatched bases: 2. The CDR3 has 15 residues. CDR1 and CDR2 (germline): LNHDA, SQIVND (reference sequence). The CDR3 nucleotides read TGTGCCAGTAGTATAGAACTAGCGAGCTCCTACGAGCAGTACTTC. Residues: CASSIELASSYEQYF.

In its sample, this clone was seen a few times. The gene calls are TRBV27 and TRBJ1-2; TRBD1 might be the D (6 bases). CDR1 and CDR2 (germline): MNHEY, SMNVEV (reference sequence). CDR3 length: 14 residues. V shed 3 bases and J shed 6 bases, with 14 bases lying between them. The CDR3 nucleotides read TGTGCCAGCAGTTTGTCCCCAGGGGTCGATGGCTACACCTTC. Its translation is CASSLSPGVDGYTF.

The rearrangement uses TRBV11-2 and TRBJ1-2, with TRBD1 matching 7 bases. Trimming at V came to 6 bases and at J to 7 bases, leaving 11 bases not matched to a gene. CDR3 length: 14 amino acids. Germline assignment: CDR1 SGHAT and CDR2 FQNNGV. CDR3 bases: TGTGCCAGCAGTTTCCGGGGGACAGACCTTGGCTACACCTTC. Its translation is CASSFRGTDLGYTF.

This chain joins TRBV9 and TRBJ2-7; 10 bases map to TRBD1. Germline V CDR1 and CDR2: SGDLS, YYNGEE. The CDR3 has 15 residues. After removal of 4 bases from V and 2 bases from J, the junction contained 6 bases not matched to a gene. The CDR3 here is CASSLGQGVPYEQYF. The CDR3, as DNA: TGTGCCAGCAGCCTAGGACAGGGGGTCCCCTACGAGCAGTACTTC.

This rearrangement joins TRBV5-4 to TRBJ2-1; the D gene is possibly TRBD2 (5 bases). CDR1 is SGHNT, CDR2 YYREEE, per germline (reference sequence). V was shortened by 3 bases and J by 0 bases, with 7 bases between the two germline ends. This CDR3 region has 14 residues. The CDR3 bases are TGTGCCAGCAGCTCGGGGAGCTCCTACAATGAGCAGTTCTTC. This encodes CASSSGSSYNEQFF.

This clone appeared a few times. This rearrangement joins TRBV6-1 to TRBJ2-1; 12 bases match TRBD2. The germline V gene encodes CDR1 MNHNS and CDR2 SASEGT. Losses at the gene ends were 2 bases for V and 7 bases for J; bases not matched to a gene: 3. This CDR3 has 15 residues. Here the CDR3 DNA reads TGTGCCAGCAGTGAACTAGCGGGGGGGCCAAATGAGCAGTTCTTC. It specifies CASSELAGGPNEQFF.

CDR3 DNA sequence: TGCAGCGTTCGCAGGGCGAACTCTGGAAACACCATATATTTT. This gives the protein CSVRRANSGNTIYF. The chain is built from TRBV29-1 and TRBJ1-3, with D possibly being TRBD1 (5 bases). Per germline, CDR1 SQVTM and CDR2 ANQGSEA. V lost 5 bases, J lost 0 bases, and 11 bases lay in between. CDR3 length: 14 amino acids.

The chain employs TRBV2 and TRBJ2-7; tentative D call: TRBD2 (6 bases). V was trimmed by 8 bases and J by 0 bases, leaving 11 bases between them. The CDR3 is 13 residues long. From germline, CDR1 is SNHLY and CDR2 FYNNEI. CDR3: CASGAGTSYEQYF. DNA of the CDR3: TGTGCCAGCGGGGCGGGGACCTCCTACGAGCAGTACTTC.

V and J are TRBV7-9 and TRBJ2-5; a weak D match, TRBD2 (6 bases). There are 15 residues in the CDR3. Germline CDR1 is SEHNR and CDR2 is FQNEAQ (reference sequence). V lost 4 bases, J lost 5 bases, and 17 bases lay in between. CDR3 region: CASSSAGGMRETQYF. CDR3 coding DNA: TGTGCCAGCAGCTCGGCCGGGGGTATGAGGGAGACCCAGTACTTC. Combining the CDR3 with reference TRBV7-9 and TRBJ2-5 gives the whole variable domain DTGVSQNPRHKITKRGQNVTFRCDPISEHNRLYWYRQTLGQGPEFLTYFQNEAQLEKSRLLSDRFSAERPKGSFSTLEIQRTEQGDSAMYLCASSSAGGMRETQYFGPGTRLLVL.

The CDR3 region is CASRDSSYSNQPQHF. CDR3 DNA: TGTGCCAGCAGAGACAGCAGCTATAGCAATCAGCCCCAGCATTTT. The chain carries TRBV6-6 and TRBJ1-5; possibly TRBD1 for D (5 bases). The CDR3 runs to 15 residues. In germline, CDR1 is MNHNY, CDR2 SVGAGI (reference sequence). Deletions cut 6 bases from V and 0 bases from J, with 12 bases between.

In this sample, this clone turned up once. The chain couples TRBV6-4 to TRBJ1-2, with 7 bases fitting TRBD1. The CDR3 runs 15 residues. V shed 2 bases and J 6 bases; nucleotides not matched to a gene: 9. The germline CDR1 and CDR2 sequences are MRHNA and SNTAGT. The CDR3: CASSDTPQGLDGYTF. The CDR3, as DNA: TGTGCCAGCAGTGACACCCCACAGGGGTTGGATGGCTACACCTTC.

The chain joins TRBV9 to TRBJ2-1; 10 positions match TRBD2. Germline V lookup: CDR1 SGDLS, CDR2 YYNGEE. There are 15 residues in the CDR3. The junction had 8 bases not matched to a gene; V was cut back by 4 bases and J by 7 bases. CDR3 DNA: TGTGCCAGCAGCATGGCCCTAGCGGGGGATAATGAGCAGTTCTTC. It codes for CASSMALAGDNEQFF. The complete variable domain, with remaining parts taken from reference TRBV9 and TRBJ2-1, reads DSGVTQTPKHLITATGQRVTLRCSPRSGDLSVYWYQQSLDQGLQFLIQYYNGEERAKGNILERFSAQQFPDLHSELNLSSLELGDSALYFCASSMALAGDNEQFFGPGTRLTVL.

This clone showed up just a few times. The V call is TRBV30, the J call TRBJ1-3; D is perhaps TRBD1 (5 bases). This CDR3 comprises 13 residues. Germline CDR1 is GTSNPN and CDR2 is SVGIG (reference sequence). Between the trimmed V and J ends, which lost 3 bases and 0 bases, there was a span of 6 bases. The CDR3 sequence: CAWSQGSGNTIYF. In nucleotides, the CDR3 is TGTGCCTGGAGCCAGGGCTCTGGAAACACCATATATTTT. The full variable domain, its missing parts supplied by reference TRBV30 and TRBJ1-3, is SQTIHQWPATLVQPVGSPLSLECTVEGTSNPNLYWYRQAAGRGLQLLFYSVGIGQISSEVPQNLSASRPQDRQFILSSKKLLLSDSGFYLCAWSQGSGNTIYFGEGSWLTVV.

The chain combines TRBV2 with TRBJ1-2, with 12 bases aligning to TRBD1. The junction had 6 bases not matched to a gene; V was cut back by 6 bases and J by 4 bases. Germline V gives CDR1 SNHLY, CDR2 FYNNEI. The CDR3 consists of 15 residues. CDR3 nucleotides: TGTGCCAGCAGCCCGGGACAGGGGGCGAGCTATGGCTACACCTTC. This translates into CASSPGQGASYGYTF. Drawing the rest from reference TRBV2 and TRBJ1-2, the complete variable domain is EPEVTQTPSHQVTQMGQEVILRCVPISNHLYFYWYRQILGQKVEFLVSFYNNEISEKSEIFDDQFSVERPDGSNFTLKIRSTKLEDSAMYFCASSPGQGASYGYTFGSGTRLTVV.

This clone counts as medium-sized. The chain has TRBV5-4 and TRBJ2-2; 8 bases match TRBD1. CDR1 and CDR2 from the germline V gene are SGHNT and YYREEE (reference sequence). V gave up 4 bases and J gave up 3 bases; unmatched junction bases: 2. This CDR3 contains 14 residues. Here the CDR3 DNA reads TGTGCCAGCAGCGGGGGACAGGACACCGGGGAGCTGTTTTTT. Protein sequence: CASSGGQDTGELFF.

This chain joins TRBV5-6 and TRBJ2-5; 12 nucleotides line up with TRBD2. Trimming took 3 bases from V and 5 from J; bases not matched to a gene: 2. The CDR3 has 14 amino acids. The germline V gene encodes CDR1 SGHDT and CDR2 YYEEEE. CDR3 DNA sequence: TGTGCCAGCAGCTCTAGCGGGGGGGGTGAGACCCAGTACTTC. Protein product: CASSSSGGGETQYF.

V and J are TRBV27 and TRBJ2-5; tentative D call: TRBD1 (6 bases). Germline CDR1 reads MNHEY; CDR2 reads SMNVEV (reference sequence). The CDR3 runs 15 residues. Deletions cut 3 bases from V and 1 base from J, with 12 bases between. DNA of the CDR3: TGTGCCAGCAGTTTCCAGCAGGGGCCCCAAGAGACCCAGTACTTC. The encoded protein is CASSFQQGPQETQYF.

This sequence joins TRBV2 and TRBJ2-5, with 11 bases matching TRBD2. Looked up from germline, CDR1 is SNHLY and CDR2 is FYNNEI. The CDR3 loop spans 15 amino acids. Losses at the gene ends were 6 bases for V and 5 bases for J; bases not matched to a gene: 8. The CDR3 DNA is TGTGCCAGCAGGGGGCCGGGACTAGCGGTGGAGACCCAGTACTTC. Its protein product is CASRGPGLAVETQYF. The full variable domain, its missing parts supplied by reference TRBV2 and TRBJ2-5, is EPEVTQTPSHQVTQMGQEVILRCVPISNHLYFYWYRQILGQKVEFLVSFYNNEISEKSEIFDDQFSVERPDGSNFTLKIRSTKLEDSAMYFCASRGPGLAVETQYFGPGTRLLVL.

The chain couples TRBV11-2 to TRBJ1-1; D call uncertain. This CDR3 has 13 amino acids. V dropped 5 bases and J dropped 1 base, with 8 bases sitting between them. CDR1 SGHAT and CDR2 FQNNGV come from the germline V gene. This CDR3 reads CASSLTWNTEAFF. The CDR3 nucleotides read TGTGCCAGCAGCCTCACATGGAACACTGAAGCTTTCTTT.

The chain employs TRBV7-2 and TRBJ1-2; no clear D. With 1 base removed from V and 1 base from J, the gap between germline ends came to 10 bases. The CDR3 contains 15 residues. The germline V gene has CDR1 SGHTA and CDR2 FQGNSA. The CDR3 sequence is CASSLGGRINYGYTF. The CDR3 DNA follows: TGTGCCAGCAGCTTAGGAGGGAGAATTAACTATGGCTACACCTTC. Filled out from reference TRBV7-2 and TRBJ1-2, the complete variable domain reads GAGVSQSPSNKVTEKGKDVELRCDPISGHTALYWYRQSLGQGLEFLIYFQGNSAPDKSGLPSDRFSAERTGGSVSTLTIQRTQQEDSAVYLCASSLGGRINYGYTFGSGTRLTVV.

The chain has TRBV30 and TRBJ1-1, with a possible D match to TRBD1 (6 bases). Per the germline V gene, CDR1 is GTSNPN and CDR2 is SVGIG (reference sequence). Trimming removed 2 bases from V and 3 bases from J, with 10 bases in between. This CDR3 region has 13 residues. This CDR3 reads CAWSLNRDTEAFF. The CDR3 coding sequence is TGTGCCTGGAGTTTAAACAGGGACACTGAAGCTTTCTTT.

CDR3 DNA sequence: TGTGCCAGCAGATCGTTACAGGGGGCCGCCCGAGAAGCTTTCTTT. Protein product: CASRSLQGAAREAFF. J is TRBJ1-1 and V is TRBV28; 9 nucleotides align to TRBD1. V lost 6 bases, J lost 8 bases, and 13 bases stayed unmatched. The germline gives CDR1 MDHEN, CDR2 SYDVKM. The CDR3 covers 15 residues.

CDR3 in amino acids: CASSYSKGDSNQPQHF. DNA for the CDR3: TGTGCCAGCAGTTACTCGAAGGGGGATAGCAATCAGCCCCAGCATTTT. V and J are TRBV6-6 and TRBJ1-5; weak D call: TRBD1 (6 bases). Trimming removed 0 bases from V and 0 bases from J, with 9 bases in between. The CDR3 contains 16 residues. Germline CDR1 and CDR2: MNHNY and SVGAGI (reference sequence).

The rearrangement links TRBV27 to TRBJ2-7; TRBD1 matches at 9 bases. With 5 bases clipped from V and 5 bases from J, the junction kept 10 bases outside the gene matches. The germline V gene encodes CDR1 MNHEY and CDR2 SMNVEV (reference sequence). The CDR3 spans 15 residues. CDR3 sequence: CASSPRSGTGHEQYF. The CDR3 DNA reads TGTGCCAGCAGTCCAAGATCCGGGACAGGGCACGAGCAGTACTTC.

This clone came up once. The V call is TRBV6-1, the J call TRBJ1-5, with TRBD1 matching 10 bases. This CDR3 spans 13 amino acids. CDR1 is MNHNS, CDR2 SASEGT, per germline. V gave up 8 bases and J gave up 7 bases; unmatched junction bases: 5. The CDR3 nucleotides are TGTGCCAGCTGCGGGACAGGGGTCCAGCCCCAGCATTTT. Amino acids: CASCGTGVQPQHF.